The T cell receptor beta chain under discussion was sequenced for a study of T cells after yellow fever vaccination. General study findings and limits: Just a small share of clonotypes turned up in the CD4 compartment as well as the CD8 compartment.

Trimming cost V 5 bases and J 4 bases; bases outside gene matches: 7. The germline V gene has CDR1 SGHTA and CDR2 FQGNSA. The CDR3 loop spans 15 amino acids. Making TCR cDNA involved 5'RACE template switching, which added UMIs and a universal primer site. TCRdb used MiXCR to reprocess the 5' RACE reads, holding one entry per CDR3 protein. Here the sample spans around 350,000 distinct CDR3 sequences, 6.2% being singletons. A word on this clonotype: Its cognate antigen is unknown.

This receptor was obtained from a man aged 25-45 years who received the YFV17D yellow fever vaccine. The chain employs TRBV7-2 and TRBJ2-1; 8 positions agree with TRBD2. The starting material was PBMCs, obtained 5 days after the yellow fever booster vaccination. CDR3 residues: CASSPPGGRYNEQFF. Here the CDR3 DNA reads TGTGCCAGCAGCCCCCCGGGGGGGCGGTACAATGAGCAGTTCTTC.